A single sample is the source of the 29 T cell receptor beta chains below, sequenced in a study of blood T cell repertoires in COVID-19. TCRdb's copy holds only in-frame clones and misses some; the assay was immunoSEQ multiplex PCR. This sample has 400,000 to 450,000 clones, with about 91% found just once. The sequenced material came from peripheral blood. Receptor source: a woman aged 50 to 60 with COVID-19, enrolled during active disease.

In nucleotides, the CDR3 is TGTGCCAGCAGAAAAGGGACAGGGGGATCACCCCTCCACTTT. It encodes CASRKGTGGSPLHF. V usage is TRBV6-5 and J usage is TRBJ1-6; TRBD1 aligns across 11 bases. This CDR3 spans 14 amino acids. Per germline, CDR1 MNHEY and CDR2 SVGAGI. The V and J ends lost 6 bases and 10 bases, in that order; junction bases with no gene match: 5.

The chain carries TRBV6-5 and TRBJ2-3; D is undetermined. The CDR3 covers 14 residues. Per germline, CDR1 MNHEY and CDR2 SVGAGI. V was shortened by 3 bases and J by 2 bases, with 9 bases between the two germline ends. CDR3 amino acids: CASSYSEATDTQYF. In DNA, the CDR3 is TGTGCCAGCAGTTATAGTGAGGCCACAGATACGCAGTATTTT.

This chain joins TRBV10-3 and TRBJ2-3; D remains ambiguous. Germline V lookup: CDR1 ENHRY, CDR2 SYGVKD. Trimming removed 2 bases at V and 2 bases at J, with 11 bases between. The CDR3 is 15 residues long. In DNA, the CDR3 is TGTGCCATCAGTGAGGGTAGAAAAGTCACAGATACGCAGTATTTT. This encodes CAISEGRKVTDTQYF.

The chain is built from TRBV11-2 and TRBJ1-4, with D perhaps TRBD1 (6 bases). The CDR3 spans 15 residues. Germline V CDR1 and CDR2: SGHAT, FQNNGV. Trimming took 5 bases from V and 4 from J, leaving 14 bases between them. In nucleotides, the CDR3 is TGTGCCAGCAGCCCGAGGGGGGGCTTTAATGAAAAACTGTTTTTT. Translation gives CASSPRGGFNEKLFF.

The chain joins TRBV27 to TRBJ1-2, with D possibly matching TRBD1 (6 bases). The germline gives CDR1 MNHEY, CDR2 SMNVEV (reference sequence). The CDR3 is 13 residues long. V lost 8 bases, J lost 8 bases, and 18 bases lay in between. CDR3 residues: CASSPGHRYGYTF. The CDR3 DNA follows: TGTGCCAGCTCCCCGGGACATCGCTACGGCTACACCTTC.

To note about this clone: Other DNA sequences in this sample translate to the same CDR3. The chain is built from TRBV11-2 and TRBJ1-1; D unclear. From germline, CDR1 is SGHAT and CDR2 FQNNGV. CDR3 size: 13 residues. Trimming cost V 0 bases and J 5 bases, with 7 bases left between them. CDR3 sequence: CASSLDRDTEAFF. Here the CDR3 DNA reads TGTGCCAGCAGCTTAGATAGAGATACTGAAGCTTTCTTT.

J is TRBJ1-2 and V is TRBV28; no reliable D call. Germline CDR1 is MDHEN and CDR2 is SYDVKM. Deletions cut 6 bases from V and 2 bases from J, with 7 bases between. The CDR3 sequence is 12 residues long. The CDR3 sequence is CASRRANYGYTF. In DNA form, the CDR3 reads TGTGCCAGCAGGCGAGCCAACTATGGCTACACCTTC.

The rearrangement joins TRBV19 to TRBJ1-6; no firm D call. CDR1 is LNHDA, CDR2 SQIVND, per germline (reference sequence). The CDR3 is 14 amino acids. V lost 3 bases to trimming and J lost 7 bases, with 10 bases between them. In DNA form, the CDR3 reads TGTGCCAGTAGTATTAGCGGGAGGAATTCACCCCTCCACTTT. Protein product: CASSISGRNSPLHF.

The V gene is TRBV6-5, the J gene TRBJ1-3, with D possibly being TRBD1 (5 bases). From germline, CDR1 is MNHEY and CDR2 SVGAGI. V lost 10 bases and J lost 0, with 16 bases in between. The CDR3 contains 15 residues. This CDR3 is CANTLGGGSGNTIYF. In DNA, the CDR3 is TGTGCCAACACCTTAGGCGGGGGCTCTGGAAACACCATATATTTT.

CDR3 coding DNA: TGTGCCAGCAGCGGGATGACACACGGCGACACGGGAACCTACACTGAAGCTTTCTTT. Translated: CASSGMTHGDTGTYTEAFF. The chain recombines TRBV7-9 with TRBJ1-1; D not certain. CDR1 is SEHNR and CDR2 is FQNEAQ in the germline V gene (reference sequence). CDR3 length: 19 amino acids. Trimming pared 5 bases from V and 3 bases from J, leaving 28 bases between.

This chain links TRBV5-6 with TRBJ2-1; tentatively, D is TRBD1 (5 bases). The CDR3 consists of 13 residues. V was cut by 6 bases and J by 4 bases, with 11 bases left in between. Per germline, CDR1 SGHDT and CDR2 YYEEEE. CDR3: CASTVDSYNEQFF. The CDR3 bases are TGTGCCAGCACCGTCGACAGTTACAATGAGCAGTTCTTC.

This chain connects TRBV7-9 to TRBJ1-5; 9 bases map to TRBD1. V shed 5 bases, J shed 4 bases, and the junction held 6 bases outside the gene matches. The CDR3 extends over 15 amino acids. Looked up from germline, CDR1 is SEHNR and CDR2 is FQNEAQ (reference sequence). CDR3 sequence: CASSPPGTGNQPQHF. CDR3 nucleotide sequence: TGTGCCAGCAGCCCCCCCGGGACAGGGAATCAGCCCCAGCATTTT. Combining the CDR3 with reference TRBV7-9 and TRBJ1-5 gives the whole variable domain DTGVSQNPRHKITKRGQNVTFRCDPISEHNRLYWYRQTLGQGPEFLTYFQNEAQLEKSRLLSDRFSAERPKGSFSTLEIQRTEQGDSAMYLCASSPPGTGNQPQHFGDGTRLSIL.

The V call is TRBV7-2, the J call TRBJ1-2, with TRBD1 matching over 7 bases. The germline gives CDR1 SGHTA, CDR2 FQGNSA. V gave up 7 bases and J gave up 4 bases; unmatched junction bases: 9. This CDR3 spans 14 amino acids. The CDR3 is CASTPTGTTYGYTF. The CDR3 DNA follows: TGTGCCAGCACCCCGACAGGGACCACCTATGGCTACACCTTC.

The CDR3 protein is CASSPGTAYNEQFF. The CDR3, as DNA: TGTGCCAGCAGCCCTGGGACAGCCTACAATGAGCAGTTCTTC. The V gene is TRBV3-1 (or the pseudogene TRBV3-2), the J gene TRBJ2-1, with TRBD1 identical over 7 bases. The germline CDR1 and CDR2 sequences are LGHDT and YNNKEL (reference sequence). The CDR3 has 14 residues. After removal of 4 bases from V and 2 bases from J, the junction contained 2 bases not matched to a gene.

CDR3 nucleotides: TGTGCCAGCTCACCAACAGGGGAGACCTCTGGGGCCAACGTCCTGACTTTC. Translation gives CASSPTGETSGANVLTF. This chain joins TRBV18 and TRBJ2-6; 7 nucleotides line up with TRBD1. The V segment lost 2 bases and the J segment 0 bases; nucleotides outside the gene matches: 4. The CDR3 runs to 17 residues. Germline V gene lookup returns CDR1 KGHSH and CDR2 LQKENI. Supplemented by reference TRBV18 and TRBJ2-6, the full variable domain reads NAGVMQNPRHLVRRRGQEARLRCSPMKGHSHVYWYRQLPEEGLKFMVYLQKENIIDESGMPKERFSAEFPKEGPSILRIQQVVRGDSAAYFCASSPTGETSGANVLTFGAGSRLTVL.

The V and J genes are TRBV30 and TRBJ1-2; D gene unclear. Looked up from germline, CDR1 is GTSNPN and CDR2 is SVGIG (reference sequence). The CDR3 is made up of 13 amino acids. V lost 5 bases and J lost 4, with 14 bases in between. CDR3 loop: CAWAPGGPYGYTF. CDR3 coding DNA: TGTGCCTGGGCCCCAGGAGGGCCCTATGGCTACACCTTC.

The chain is built from TRBV18 and TRBJ2-3; D possibly corresponds to TRBD2 (7 bases). The CDR3 is made up of 15 amino acids. Germline loops: CDR1 KGHSH, CDR2 LQKENI. Trimming stripped 6 bases from V and 4 bases from J, with 17 bases between. CDR3 bases: TGTGCCAGCTCCCCCGGGGGGCTAGGAGCAGATACGCAGTATTTT. Protein: CASSPGGLGADTQYF.

The CDR3 bases are TGTGCCAGCAGCGTAGGGGAGCGGGGGGCCTCCTACGAGCAGTACTTC. As protein: CASSVGERGASYEQYF. The chain employs TRBV9 and TRBJ2-7, with TRBD2 matching 9 bases. The germline CDR1 and CDR2 sequences are SGDLS and YYNGEE. Trimming took 0 bases from V and 0 from J; bases not matched to a gene: 4. This CDR3 spans 16 amino acids.

The chain has TRBV24-1 and TRBJ2-7; 8 positions match TRBD2. Germline lookup yields CDR1 KGHDR and CDR2 SFDVKD. Losses at the gene ends were 11 bases for V and 0 bases for J; bases not matched to a gene: 17. The CDR3 has 17 residues. CDR3 protein: CAITTGVSGDPSYEQYF. CDR3 nucleotide sequence: TGTGCCATCACGACGGGAGTTAGCGGGGACCCCTCCTACGAGCAGTACTTC.

As DNA, the CDR3 is TGTGCCAGCAGCATCGACAGGGTACGCGGCTACACCTTC. Translation gives CASSIDRVRGYTF. V is TRBV7-2 and J is TRBJ1-2; 7 bases are a match to TRBD1. The length of the CDR3 is 13 residues. V was pared by 5 bases and J by 8 bases, with 8 bases of the junction left unmatched. Germline CDR1 reads SGHTA; CDR2 reads FQGNSA.

This clone was seen just once. The rearrangement uses TRBV19 and TRBJ1-1; weak D call: TRBD1 (6 bases). Germline CDR1 and CDR2: LNHDA and SQIVND (reference sequence). The ends were cut back, 2 bases at V and 11 bases at J, with 21 bases in the middle. The CDR3 extends over 15 amino acids. The CDR3 loop is CASSIMTGLFYSAFF. DNA of the CDR3: TGTGCCAGTAGTATAATGACAGGCCTTTTCTATTCGGCTTTCTTT.

V is TRBV3-1 (or the pseudogene TRBV3-2) and J is TRBJ2-7; 11 nucleotides agree with TRBD2. With 7 bases clipped from V and 3 bases from J, the junction kept 5 bases outside the gene matches. Germline CDR1 LGHDT, CDR2 YNNKEL (reference sequence). CDR3 length: 14 amino acids. The DNA of the CDR3 is TGTGCCAGCACCCCGGGACTAGCGGTCTACGAGCAGTACTTC. Encoded protein: CASTPGLAVYEQYF.

This clone was detected only a few times. CDR3 protein: CASILQGKAFF. CDR3 DNA sequence: TGTGCCAGCATCCTACAGGGAAAGGCTTTCTTT. This chain connects TRBV6-5 to TRBJ1-1; D perhaps matches TRBD1 (6 bases). CDR1 and CDR2 from the germline V gene are MNHEY and SVGAGI. This CDR3 contains 11 residues. V lost 7 bases and J lost 11, with 14 bases in between.

The chain has TRBV2 and TRBJ2-5; D is perhaps TRBD2 (6 bases). CDR3 length equals 16 residues. Germline V CDR1 and CDR2: SNHLY, FYNNEI. The V and J ends lost 0 bases and 3 bases respectively, with 14 bases between them. The CDR3 bases are TGTGCCAGCAGTGAAGCGCTTCGGCGGGGCAAAGAGACCCAGTACTTC. This translates into CASSEALRRGKETQYF. The full variable domain, rest sourced from reference TRBV2 and TRBJ2-5, is EPEVTQTPSHQVTQMGQEVILRCVPISNHLYFYWYRQILGQKVEFLVSFYNNEISEKSEIFDDQFSVERPDGSNFTLKIRSTKLEDSAMYFCASSEALRRGKETQYFGPGTRLLVL.

The chain joins TRBV10-3 to TRBJ2-2, with a tentative D call TRBD1 (6 bases). Trimming removed 6 bases from V and 6 bases from J, with 17 bases in between. CDR1 and CDR2 from the germline V gene are ENHRY and SYGVKD. The CDR3 covers 15 residues. For the CDR3, the DNA is TGTGCCATCAGACCACGGGACACCTCTTCCGGGGAGCTGTTTTTT. As protein: CAIRPRDTSSGELFF.

This chain joins TRBV2 and TRBJ1-6; D remains ambiguous. The CDR3 is 12 amino acids. V was trimmed by 6 bases and J by 4 bases, leaving 4 bases between them. The germline CDR1 and CDR2 sequences are SNHLY and FYNNEI. The DNA of the CDR3 is TGTGCCAGCAGCGTTTATAATTCACCCCTCCACTTT. It codes for CASSVYNSPLHF. The full variable domain, with the rest looked up from reference TRBV2 and TRBJ1-6, is EPEVTQTPSHQVTQMGQEVILRCVPISNHLYFYWYRQILGQKVEFLVSFYNNEISEKSEIFDDQFSVERPDGSNFTLKIRSTKLEDSAMYFCASSVYNSPLHFGNGTRLTVT.

This chain uses TRBV5-1 with TRBJ2-7; a possible D gene is TRBD1 (6 bases). CDR1 and CDR2 from the germline V gene are SGHRS and YFSETQ. Trimming cost V 2 bases and J 3 bases, with 15 bases left between them. CDR3 length: 15 amino acids. In DNA form, the CDR3 reads TGCGCCAGCAGCTTTCAGCAGGGGTTAGTCTACGAGCAGTACTTC. Translated: CASSFQQGLVYEQYF.

This clone occurred once. V and J are TRBV5-1 and TRBJ2-1; 7 positions match TRBD1. V lost 4 bases and J lost 8; bases outside the gene matches: 9. Germline-derived CDR1 and CDR2 are SGHRS and YFSETQ. The CDR3 extends over 14 amino acids. CDR3: CASSRDSRADEQFF. In DNA form, the CDR3 reads TGCGCCAGCAGCCGGGACAGTAGGGCGGATGAGCAGTTCTTC.

This chain links TRBV6-5 with TRBJ2-7; 8 positions agree with TRBD1. The CDR3 loop spans 14 amino acids. In germline, CDR1 is MNHEY, CDR2 SVGAGI. The V segment lost 4 bases and the J segment 1 base; nucleotides outside the gene matches: 3. DNA of the CDR3: TGTGCCAGCAGTTCCGGGACAGGATCCTACGAGCAGTACTTC. Protein sequence: CASSSGTGSYEQYF.